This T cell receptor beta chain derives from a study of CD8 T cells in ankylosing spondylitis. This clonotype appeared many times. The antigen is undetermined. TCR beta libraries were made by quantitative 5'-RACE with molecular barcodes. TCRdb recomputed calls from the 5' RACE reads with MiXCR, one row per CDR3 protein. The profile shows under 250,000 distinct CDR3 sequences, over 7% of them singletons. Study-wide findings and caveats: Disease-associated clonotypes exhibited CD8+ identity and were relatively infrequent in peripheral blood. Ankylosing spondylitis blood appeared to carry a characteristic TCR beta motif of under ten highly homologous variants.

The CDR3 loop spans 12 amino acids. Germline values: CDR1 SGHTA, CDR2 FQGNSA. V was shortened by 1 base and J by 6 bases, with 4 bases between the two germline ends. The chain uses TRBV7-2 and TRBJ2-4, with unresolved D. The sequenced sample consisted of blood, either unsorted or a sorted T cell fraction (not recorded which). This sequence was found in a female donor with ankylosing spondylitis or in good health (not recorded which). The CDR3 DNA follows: TGTGCCAGCAGCTTAGACCCAAACATTCAGTACTTC. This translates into CASSLDPNIQYF.